Below, 21 T cell receptor beta chains from the same sample are listed, as sequenced in a study of cytomegalovirus exposure and HLA in healthy donors. Researchers ran the PCR with 60 Vbeta and 13 Jbeta primers. The assay was immunoSEQ multiplex PCR, and TCRdb's table has in-frame clones only and misses some. The data contain about 170,000 clones, more than 80% of them singletons. Specimen: PBMCs. Receptors originate from a male donor in good health and CMV-seronegative.

The CDR3 DNA reads TGTGCTAGTGGTTTGACCGGACTAGCGGGAGGCGCCGGGGAGCTGTTTTTT. This codes for CASGLTGLAGGAGELFF. The chain combines TRBV12-5 with TRBJ2-2, with 14 bases that match TRBD2. This CDR3 has 17 residues. Unmatched junction bases numbered 5, after V lost 2 bases and J lost 6 bases. CDR1 and CDR2 from the germline V gene are LGHNT and FRNRAP.

CDR3 in amino acids: CASSFRGRRDYGYTF. The CDR3 DNA is TGTGCCAGCAGTTTCAGGGGGCGACGGGACTATGGCTACACCTTC. The chain recombines TRBV28 with TRBJ1-2; 8 bases line up with TRBD1. The CDR3 spans 15 residues. V shed 3 bases, J shed 3 bases, and the junction held 6 bases outside the gene matches. CDR1 is MDHEN and CDR2 is SYDVKM in the germline V gene.

Regarding this clone: The sample holds other DNA sequences that translate to the same CDR3. CDR3 nucleotides: TGTGCCAGCAGAGCCGGGACAGGGGGTGGTGAGACCCAGTACTTC. As protein: CASRAGTGGGETQYF. The gene calls are TRBV2 and TRBJ2-5; 11 nucleotides align to TRBD1. This CDR3 has 15 amino acids. Germline lookup yields CDR1 SNHLY and CDR2 FYNNEI. Trimming at V came to 6 bases and at J to 5 bases, leaving 8 bases not matched to a gene. Filled out from reference TRBV2 and TRBJ2-5, the complete variable domain reads EPEVTQTPSHQVTQMGQEVILRCVPISNHLYFYWYRQILGQKVEFLVSFYNNEISEKSEIFDDQFSVERPDGSNFTLKIRSTKLEDSAMYFCASRAGTGGGETQYFGPGTRLLVL.

The CDR3 DNA reads as TGTGCCTGGAGCGCGACAGGGGGCACTGAAGCTTTCTTT. Protein: CAWSATGGTEAFF. This chain uses TRBV30 with TRBJ1-1; 9 bases align to TRBD1. This CDR3 is built from 13 residues. J lost 4 bases, V lost 3 bases, and 3 bases had no gene match. Per the germline V gene, CDR1 is GTSNPN and CDR2 is SVGIG (reference sequence).

This rearrangement joins TRBV4-2 to TRBJ2-1; 9 positions match TRBD2. Germline CDR1 is LGHNA and CDR2 is YNFKEQ. V trimming: 5 bases; J trimming: 5 bases; junction bases outside the gene matches: 10. The CDR3 is made up of 16 amino acids. CDR3 residues: CASSTLLAGRDNEQFF. In DNA form, the CDR3 reads TGTGCCAGCAGCACGCTCCTAGCGGGACGTGACAATGAGCAGTTCTTC.

The chain has TRBV19 and TRBJ2-1; 8 bases line up with TRBD2. The CDR3 covers 15 residues. V trimming: 5 bases; J trimming: 10 bases; junction bases outside the gene matches: 13. CDR1 is LNHDA, CDR2 SQIVND, per germline (reference sequence). The CDR3 loop is CASSLSGIATPEQFF. The DNA of the CDR3 is TGTGCCAGTAGTCTTAGCGGGATTGCGACGCCGGAGCAGTTCTTC.

The V and J genes are TRBV28 and TRBJ2-3; 10 bases fit TRBD2. The CDR3 runs to 15 residues. Germline-derived CDR1 and CDR2 are MDHEN and SYDVKM. Trimming cost V 2 bases and J 4 bases; bases outside gene matches: 3. CDR3 nucleotide sequence: TGTGCCAGCAGTTTAAGCGGGGGGGTGTCAGATACGCAGTATTTT. Translation: CASSLSGGVSDTQYF.

V and J are TRBV5-4 and TRBJ1-3; 7 bases agree with TRBD1. CDR3 length: 15 residues. V shed 1 base, J shed 3 bases, and the junction held 4 bases outside the gene matches. CDR1 is SGHNT, CDR2 YYREEE, per germline (reference sequence). The CDR3 DNA reads as TGTGCCAGCAGCTTGACGGGACAGCTTGGAAACACCATATATTTT. It is translated as CASSLTGQLGNTIYF.

This clone was seen once. CDR3 nucleotides: TGTGCCAGCAGAGCCGAGGGAAACTATGGCTACACCTTC. Translated, it gives CASRAEGNYGYTF. This rearrangement joins TRBV9 to TRBJ1-2, with unresolved D. The CDR3 totals 13 residues. The germline V and J ends were trimmed by 5 bases and 2 bases, with 10 bases remaining between them. From germline, CDR1 is SGDLS and CDR2 YYNGEE.

This sequence joins TRBV9 and TRBJ1-1; tentative D call: TRBD1 (5 bases). Deletions cut 4 bases from V and 0 bases from J, with 10 bases between. Per germline, CDR1 SGDLS and CDR2 YYNGEE. This CDR3 comprises 14 residues. The CDR3 DNA is TGTGCCAGCAGCCCCCGGGGGTTGAACACTGAAGCTTTCTTT. Translating it yields CASSPRGLNTEAFF.

This clone was seen a few times. The gene calls are TRBV4-2 and TRBJ2-7; TRBD1 aligns across 8 bases. The germline V gene encodes CDR1 LGHNA and CDR2 YNFKEQ. This CDR3 region has 14 residues. Trimming removed 5 bases from V and 6 bases from J; junction bases left unmatched: 9. CDR3 sequence: CASSDRTGYGEQYF. The CDR3 DNA reads TGTGCCAGCAGCGATCGGACAGGGTATGGCGAGCAGTACTTC.

J is TRBJ2-7 and V is TRBV18, with D possibly matching TRBD1 (6 bases). V lost 6 bases, J lost 2 bases, and 14 bases lay in between. The germline gives CDR1 KGHSH, CDR2 LQKENI. The CDR3 spans 14 residues. In nucleotides, the CDR3 is TGTGCCAGCTCGGACCGGGACAAAACCTACGAGCAGTACTTC. Its translation is CASSDRDKTYEQYF.

The chain recombines TRBV6-5 with TRBJ1-1; no clear D. V was clipped by 4 bases and J by 1 base, with 13 bases between them. Looked up from germline, CDR1 is MNHEY and CDR2 is SVGAGI. CDR3 length: 15 amino acids. CDR3 in amino acids: CASSLSRSRNTEAFF. DNA of the CDR3: TGTGCCAGCAGTTTATCCCGGAGTAGGAACACTGAAGCTTTCTTT.

V gene TRBV18 combines with J gene TRBJ2-1; tentatively, D is TRBD2 (5 bases). CDR3 length: 13 residues. The ends were cut back, 2 bases at V and 9 bases at J, with 11 bases in the middle. From germline, CDR1 is KGHSH and CDR2 LQKENI. CDR3 region: CASSPIIAGEQFF. For the CDR3, the DNA is TGTGCCAGCTCACCAATAATTGCGGGTGAGCAGTTCTTC.

This chain links TRBV6-4 with TRBJ1-6; TRBD1 is a possible D gene (5 bases). Trimming took off 4 bases at V and 8 bases at J, with 24 bases between the two ends. Germline V gives CDR1 MRHNA, CDR2 SNTAGT. This CDR3 comprises 18 residues. CDR3 DNA: TGTGCCAGCAGTGTTTTTTCCGGGACTCCCCCGGGGCATTCACCCCTCCACTTT. It encodes CASSVFSGTPPGHSPLHF.

The chain employs TRBV28 and TRBJ1-1; 12 bases line up with TRBD1. Germline assignment: CDR1 MDHEN and CDR2 SYDVKM. After removal of 5 bases from V and 5 bases from J, the junction contained 15 bases not matched to a gene. This CDR3 region has 18 residues. This CDR3 reads CASSPVPGQGAGRTEAFF. DNA for the CDR3: TGTGCCAGCAGTCCCGTTCCGGGACAGGGGGCCGGGAGGACTGAAGCTTTCTTT.

The V call is TRBV5-5, the J call TRBJ2-7, with D possibly being TRBD1 (5 bases). CDR1 and CDR2 (germline): SGHKS, YYEKEE (reference sequence). The CDR3 sequence is 12 residues long. Trimming stripped 5 bases from V and 3 bases from J, with 9 bases between. CDR3 bases: TGTGCCAGCAGACCCGACAGCTACGAGCAGTACTTC. Translated, it gives CASRPDSYEQYF.

This clone was observed a handful of times. The chain combines TRBV30 with TRBJ1-1; D is unclear. This CDR3 is 13 amino acids long. From germline, CDR1 is GTSNPN and CDR2 SVGIG (reference sequence). Trimming took 1 base from V and 3 from J, leaving 9 bases between them. The CDR3 DNA is TGTGCCTGGAGTGAGCAGGCGCACACTGAAGCTTTCTTT. Translation: CAWSEQAHTEAFF.

This chain uses TRBV4-3 with TRBJ2-2; TRBD2 matches at 12 bases. The CDR3 contains 18 residues. Germline CDR1 LGHNA, CDR2 YSLEER. J was trimmed by 6 bases and V by 0 bases; bases with no gene match: 8. Here the CDR3 DNA reads TGCGCCAGCAGCCAAGATTGGCTAGCGGGGGGGCCCCCCGGGGAGCTGTTTTTT. Its protein is CASSQDWLAGGPPGELFF.

The table lists this clone with many counts. The chain employs TRBV28 and TRBJ2-7, with 12 positions matching TRBD2. The CDR3 runs to 17 residues. Per the germline V gene, CDR1 is MDHEN and CDR2 is SYDVKM. V dropped 3 bases and J dropped 5; count of bases not matched to a gene: 11. The CDR3 nucleotides read TGTGCCAGCAGTTTCCCCTATCTAGCGGGGGGGCTCCACGAGCAGTACTTC. It yields the protein CASSFPYLAGGLHEQYF.

This rearrangement joins TRBV25-1 to TRBJ2-3, with D hard to call. The germline CDR1 and CDR2 sequences are MGHDK and SYGVNS. This CDR3 region has 13 residues. The ends were cut back, 4 bases at V and 5 bases at J, with 10 bases in the middle. CDR3 loop: CASSGASKDTQYF. CDR3 nucleotide sequence: TGTGCCAGCAGTGGGGCCTCGAAAGATACGCAGTATTTT.